One and the same sample provided the 12 T cell receptor beta chains below, sequenced in a study of CD8+ T cells in alopecia areata. Following RNA extraction, reverse transcription yielded cDNA that acted as the sequencing template. Generated by immunoSEQ multiplex PCR, the TCRdb table keeps only in-frame clones and is missing some. The data contain approximately 65,000 clones, around 49% of them seen just once; the ten biggest clones take up roughly 17%. Sequencing used CD8+ T cells sorted from blood, obtained at week 0. All receptors derive from a human donor with alopecia areata.

The chain recombines TRBV7-6 with TRBJ2-7; no reliable D call. Trimming pared 5 bases from V and 0 bases from J, leaving 11 bases between. The germline V gene encodes CDR1 SGHVS and CDR2 FNYEAQ. The CDR3 consists of 14 residues. The CDR3 region has the DNA TGTGCCAGCAGCCCAGAACGTAGCTCCTACGAGCAGTACTTC. Residues: CASSPERSSYEQYF. The full variable domain, its missing parts supplied by reference TRBV7-6 and TRBJ2-7, is GAGVSQSPRYKVTKRGQDVALRCDPISGHVSLYWYRQALGQGPEFLTYFNYEAQQDKSGLPNDRFSAERPEGSISTLTIQRTEQRDSAMYRCASSPERSSYEQYFGPGTRLTVT.

This clone is categorized as medium-sized. V is TRBV7-8 and J is TRBJ2-7, with 7 positions matching TRBD1. V dropped 5 bases and J dropped 5; count of bases not matched to a gene: 12. The germline V gene has CDR1 SGHVS and CDR2 FQNEAQ. The CDR3 covers 15 residues. The CDR3 bases are TGTGCCAGCAGCCAGAGACAGGGTACATTCAACGAGCAGTACTTC. Translation: CASSQRQGTFNEQYF. The complete variable domain, with remaining parts taken from reference TRBV7-8 and TRBJ2-7, reads GAGVSQSPRYKVAKRGQDVALRCDPISGHVSLFWYQQALGQGPEFLTYFQNEAQLDKSGLPSDRFFAERPEGSVSTLKIQRTQQEDSAVYLCASSQRQGTFNEQYFGPGTRLTVT.

In the case of this clone: The junction does not match germline at one end; this may be a read error. The chain combines TRBV11-3 with TRBJ1-2; the D gene is possibly TRBD1 (5 bases). Per the germline V gene, CDR1 is SGHNT and CDR2 is YENEEA. The CDR3 runs to 13 residues. The CDR3, as DNA: TGTGCCAGGGTCCACGCCGGGACTCTCTCCCGGAACTTC. The encoded protein is CARVHAGTLSRNF.

The table lists this clone with a few counts. The chain employs TRBV5-4 and TRBJ1-2, with a weak D call TRBD1 (6 bases). The V and J ends lost 1 base and 1 base respectively, with 11 bases between them. This CDR3 comprises 15 residues. CDR1 SGHNT and CDR2 YYREEE come from the germline V gene (reference sequence). CDR3 sequence (DNA): TGTGCCAGCAGCTTGCAATGGGACAATAACTATGGCTACACCTTC. Translating gives CASSLQWDNNYGYTF.

The chain has TRBV9 and TRBJ1-5, with D possibly TRBD1 on 6 matching bases. V lost 4 bases to trimming and J lost 6 bases, with 11 bases between them. This CDR3 is built from 13 residues. Looked up from germline, CDR1 is SGDLS and CDR2 is YYNGEE. For the CDR3, the DNA is TGTGCCAGCAGCCGGGACAAGACTCAGCCCCAGCATTTT. Translating gives CASSRDKTQPQHF.

The V gene is TRBV4-2, the J gene TRBJ2-7; D perhaps matches TRBD2 (6 bases). The CDR3 covers 18 residues. Trimming took 1 base from V and 0 from J, leaving 19 bases between them. Per the germline V gene, CDR1 is LGHNA and CDR2 is YNFKEQ. CDR3 amino acids: CASSQVGTEITRSYEQYF. The CDR3 DNA reads TGTGCCAGCAGCCAAGTGGGGACTGAGATCACGCGCTCCTACGAGCAGTACTTC.

CDR3 DNA sequence: TGTGCCAGCAGTCCCGAGGGGGACACCGGGGATGAGCAGTACTTC. Its translation is CASSPEGDTGDEQYF. The gene calls are TRBV27 and TRBJ2-7, with a possible D match to TRBD1 (6 bases). Germline CDR1 and CDR2: MNHEY and SMNVEV (reference sequence). The CDR3 is 15 amino acids. V lost 5 bases and J lost 7, with 21 bases in between.

In its sample, this clone was seen a few times. Different DNA sequences within this sample yield the same CDR3. This sequence joins TRBV29-1 and TRBJ2-7; no definite D call. The CDR3 extends over 11 amino acids. Germline-derived CDR1 and CDR2 are SQVTM and ANQGSEA. V lost 3 bases, J lost 1 base, and 4 bases lay in between. The CDR3 DNA is TGCAGCGTTGAGGCTTCCTACGAGCAGTACTTC. Amino acid sequence: CSVEASYEQYF.

The chain combines TRBV4-1 with TRBJ2-1; D unresolved. This CDR3 is 13 amino acids long. The germline V gene has CDR1 MGHRA and CDR2 YSYEKL. Trimming stripped 0 bases from V and 7 bases from J, with 7 bases between. In DNA form, the CDR3 reads TGCGCCAGCAGCCAAGATAGTAAGAATGAGCAGTTCTTC. As protein: CASSQDSKNEQFF.

This clone appeared once. The sample contains more than one DNA sequence encoding this CDR3. The chain combines TRBV30 with TRBJ1-5, with no clear D. This CDR3 spans 13 amino acids. V was clipped by 0 bases and J by 1 base, with 4 bases between them. CDR1 is GTSNPN, CDR2 SVGIG, per germline (reference sequence). CDR3: CAWSVGSNQPQHF. CDR3 nucleotide sequence: TGTGCCTGGAGTGTGGGGAGCAATCAGCCCCAGCATTTT. Looking up the rest from reference TRBV30 and TRBJ1-5 gives the full variable domain: SQTIHQWPATLVQPVGSPLSLECTVEGTSNPNLYWYRQAAGRGLQLLFYSVGIGQISSEVPQNLSASRPQDRQFILSSKKLLLSDSGFYLCAWSVGSNQPQHFGDGTRLSIL.

This clone was recorded many times. The CDR3 DNA reads TGTGCCAGCAAAGCCGGGGAAGGCAATCAGCCCCAGCATTTT. Encoded protein: CASKAGEGNQPQHF. The V gene is TRBV7-9, the J gene TRBJ1-5; no clear D gene. The V gene lost 7 bases and the J gene lost 2 bases, with 12 bases spanning the gap. Germline CDR1 reads SEHNR; CDR2 reads FQNEAQ (reference sequence). The CDR3 spans 14 residues.

In its sample, this clone ranks as large (0.1 to 1%). This sequence joins TRBV18 and TRBJ2-1; no clear D gene. The germline V gene encodes CDR1 KGHSH and CDR2 LQKENI. With 3 bases removed from V and 6 bases from J, the gap between germline ends came to 9 bases. CDR3 size: 13 residues. This CDR3 reads CASSPVGSNEQFF. CDR3 nucleotide sequence: TGTGCCAGCTCACCGGTAGGGTCCAATGAGCAGTTCTTC.